This T cell receptor (beta chain) was recovered during a study of shared clonotypes between healthy human individuals (dated by TCRdb to about 2020). About the full investigation: The cohort comprised a couple of women and three men aged 18 to 49 years. For each donor, CD4 naive and CD4 memory were each run on three plates, CD8 naive on two plates, and CD8 memory on one plate. To estimate repertoire size and how much clonotypes are shared between individuals, the study performed deep sequencing of blood TCR repertoires from 4 to 6 healthy adults. Different laboratories and diverse techniques were used to prepare libraries and sequence TCR repertoires, to increase sequencing depth and limit assay-specific biases. Per donor, leukapheresis produced somewhere between about 0.94 and 9.5 billion PBMCs.

Using the deep immunoSEQ assay, multiplex PCR amplified TCR CDR3 regions from genomic DNA. Extracted genomic DNA from each cell subset was spread evenly across all wells of several immunoSEQ 96-well plates, with each plate serving as a replicate. For sorted subsets, roughly 200 ng of genomic DNA, equivalent to roughly 30,000 T cell genomes, went into each replicate PCR. The purified libraries were quantified using a Qubit 3.0 fluorometer, sized with a Bioanalyzer 2100, and then quantified again using the KAPA Library Quantification kit. Each immunoSEQ 96-well plate was sequenced on its own single-read 150-cycle Illumina NextSeq 550 flow cell. The paper's data handling went like this. Because the immunoSEQ output held only junctional sequences and lacked quality scores, the filtering could not match the filtering applied to full-length reads. Sequences were annotated with PyIR, a Python wrapper for IgBLAST v1.9, and V/J genes and CDR3 were assigned using IMGT germline references. Any read was removed if the V/J assignment was weak (E-value above 1e-6), the CDR3 was missing, or the read contained stop codons, out-of-frame junctions, or ambiguous translated residues. A V3J clonotype was defined by an identical inferred V gene, J gene, and CDR3 amino acid sequence. Percentage overlap between repertoires was computed as shared unique clonotypes divided by the size of the smaller repertoire. Three approaches were used to assess repertoire richness: RTK rarefaction, the Chao1 estimator, and Recon v2.1 estimates of unobserved clonotypes. Generation probabilities were computed with OLGA for all TCRbeta clonotypes obtained by the gDNA method from a handful of donors. Here the immuneACCESS table is served through TCRdb, limited to in-frame sequences with V and J called. Missing clones are a known gap in these copies; in checked studies unresolved V genes cover under half, and the rest lacks a known reason. V, J and clone size are those of that table, while D and trimming were read from the DNA. The sample profile shows 1,400,000 or so clones; approximately 98.5% of them were found once. Of the sample, about 0.4% falls within the top ten clones.

The donors were healthy, HIV-negative adults who had no recently reported acute infections or vaccinations. Every donor was a Caucasian adult residing in Nashville, Tennessee, USA. CD4+ T cells were enriched through magnetic negative selection, after which naive cells were positively selected on CD45RA and the remaining negative fraction served as the memory subset. Blood was obtained by leukapheresis, after which PBMCs were separated by Ficoll-Histopaque density gradient centrifugation and cryopreserved in liquid nitrogen vapor phase. Analytical flow cytometry was used to check the purity and quantity of every magnetically sorted T cell population. Genomic DNA was isolated from every sorted fraction and measured by UV absorbance on a Nanodrop 2000c. The CDR3 runs 14 residues from the cysteine to the phenylalanine. Only the CDR3 DNA stays, 42 bases, in frame from base 1. V is cut by 0 bases and J by 6 bases, and the space between the germline ends is 12 bases. CDR1 and CDR2 (LNHDA, SQIVND) derive from the germline V gene (reference sequence).

Here is what the overall study found, with its caveats: Only blood was sampled, and tissue TCR repertoires likely differ from those in blood. The small number of donors limited the genetic and exposure-history diversity represented. Across a few donors, about 5.2% of naive CD4, roughly 3.4% of naive CD8, approximately 2.5% of memory CD4, and 0.4% to 0.45% of memory CD8 clonotypes were shared. Naive subsets generally had larger estimated clonotype richness than memory subsets did. Clonotypes shared by all four sorted-subset donors showed higher generation probabilities than non-shared clonotypes. Based on pairwise subsampling, the degree of clonotype sharing among donors was expected to be affected by sequencing depth. Incomplete sequencing was indicated by rarefaction of sorted-subset datasets, despite the large sequencing depth.

Concerning this clone itself: The clone's antigen remains unknown. No much larger clone is present one base from it, and per-base qualities are unavailable.

The sequence was collected from a man aged 25-45 years in good health. Material for sequencing was naive CD4+ T cells sorted from blood. The cell subset or site label corresponds to: CD45RA+ positively selected. The chain is made from TRBV19 and TRBJ2-7, with a tentative D gene TRBD2 over 5 matching bases. The CDR3 is CASSIDTSRSEQYF. The DNA sequence is given as TGTGCCAGTAGTATAGATACTAGTCGGAGCGAGCAGTACTTC.